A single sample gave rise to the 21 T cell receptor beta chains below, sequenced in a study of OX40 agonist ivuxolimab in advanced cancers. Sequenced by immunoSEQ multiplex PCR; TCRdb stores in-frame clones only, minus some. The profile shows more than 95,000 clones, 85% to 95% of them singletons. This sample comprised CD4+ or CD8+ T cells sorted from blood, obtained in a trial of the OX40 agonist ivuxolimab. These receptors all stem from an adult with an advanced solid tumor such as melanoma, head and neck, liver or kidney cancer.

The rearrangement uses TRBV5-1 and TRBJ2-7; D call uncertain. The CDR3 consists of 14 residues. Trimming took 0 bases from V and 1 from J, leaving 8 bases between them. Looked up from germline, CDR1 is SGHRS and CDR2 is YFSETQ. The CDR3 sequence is CASSLGGVSYEQYF. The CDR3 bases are TGCGCCAGCAGCTTGGGAGGCGTTTCCTACGAGCAGTACTTC.

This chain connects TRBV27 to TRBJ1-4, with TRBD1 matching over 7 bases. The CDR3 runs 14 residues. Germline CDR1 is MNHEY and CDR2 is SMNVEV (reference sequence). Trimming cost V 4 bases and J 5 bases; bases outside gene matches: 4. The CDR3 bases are TGTGCCAGCAGTTCCCGGGACAGCAATGAAAAACTGTTTTTT. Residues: CASSSRDSNEKLFF.

The CDR3 coding sequence is TGCAGCGTGATTCCGGGACAGGGGAAAGAGACCCAGTACTTC. This codes for CSVIPGQGKETQYF. This chain links TRBV29-1 with TRBJ2-5; 10 nucleotides agree with TRBD1. Trimming took 6 bases from V and 3 from J; bases not matched to a gene: 7. The CDR3 extends over 14 amino acids. Germline V gives CDR1 SQVTM, CDR2 ANQGSEA.

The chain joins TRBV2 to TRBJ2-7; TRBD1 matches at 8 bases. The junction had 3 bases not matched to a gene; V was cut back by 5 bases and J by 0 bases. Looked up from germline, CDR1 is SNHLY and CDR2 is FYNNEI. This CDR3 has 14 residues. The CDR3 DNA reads TGTGCCAGCAGTCGACAGGGGTCCTCCTACGAGCAGTACTTC. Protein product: CASSRQGSSYEQYF.

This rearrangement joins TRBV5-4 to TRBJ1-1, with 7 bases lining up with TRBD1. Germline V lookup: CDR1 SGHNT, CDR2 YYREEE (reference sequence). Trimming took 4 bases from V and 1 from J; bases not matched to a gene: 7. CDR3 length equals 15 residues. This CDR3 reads CASSTWAGGNTEAFF. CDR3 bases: TGTGCCAGCAGCACCTGGGCAGGGGGGAACACTGAAGCTTTCTTT.

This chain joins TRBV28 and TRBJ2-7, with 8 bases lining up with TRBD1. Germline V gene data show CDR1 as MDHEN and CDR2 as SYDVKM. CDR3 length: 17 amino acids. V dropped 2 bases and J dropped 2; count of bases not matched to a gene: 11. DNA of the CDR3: TGTGCCAGCAGTTTAGATTTTAGGGGGACAGGTCCCTACGAGCAGTACTTC. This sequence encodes CASSLDFRGTGPYEQYF.

CDR3 sequence reads: CATRLGYEQYF. The CDR3 DNA is TGTGCCACCCGTTTGGGCTACGAGCAGTACTTC. The chain recombines TRBV27 with TRBJ2-7; no clear D. V lost 10 bases to trimming and J lost 3 bases, with 10 bases between them. The CDR3 contains 11 residues. In germline, CDR1 is MNHEY, CDR2 SMNVEV (reference sequence).

CDR3 region: CASSRQGYQPQHF. The CDR3 nucleotides are TGTGCCAGCAGCCGACAGGGTTATCAGCCCCAGCATTTT. The chain employs TRBV28 and TRBJ1-5, with 7 bases lining up with TRBD1. The junction had 4 bases not matched to a gene; V was cut back by 6 bases and J by 5 bases. This CDR3 has 13 residues. Per germline, CDR1 MDHEN and CDR2 SYDVKM. The entire variable domain, with the rest obtained from reference TRBV28 and TRBJ1-5, is as follows: DVKVTQSSRYLVKRTGEKVFLECVQDMDHENMFWYRQDPGLGLRLIYFSYDVKMKEKGDIPEGYSVSREKKERFSLILESASTNQTSMYLCASSRQGYQPQHFGDGTRLSIL.

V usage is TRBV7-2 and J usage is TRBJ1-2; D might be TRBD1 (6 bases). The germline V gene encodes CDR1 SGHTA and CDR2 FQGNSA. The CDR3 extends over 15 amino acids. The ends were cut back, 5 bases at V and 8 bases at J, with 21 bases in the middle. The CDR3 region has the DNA TGTGCCAGCAGCCCCGCCGGCAGGGGAGCCAAAGGCTACACCTTC. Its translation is CASSPAGRGAKGYTF. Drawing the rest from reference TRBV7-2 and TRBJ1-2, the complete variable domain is GAGVSQSPSNKVTEKGKDVELRCDPISGHTALYWYRQSLGQGLEFLIYFQGNSAPDKSGLPSDRFSAERTGGSVSTLTIQRTQQEDSAVYLCASSPAGRGAKGYTFGSGTRLTVV.

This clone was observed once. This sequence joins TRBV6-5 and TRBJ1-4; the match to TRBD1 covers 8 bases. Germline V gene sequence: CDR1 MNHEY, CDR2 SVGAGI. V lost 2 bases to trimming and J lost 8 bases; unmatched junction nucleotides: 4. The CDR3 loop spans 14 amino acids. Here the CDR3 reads CASSYGSGGEKLFF. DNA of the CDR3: TGTGCCAGCAGTTACGGGTCAGGGGGCGAAAAACTGTTTTTT.

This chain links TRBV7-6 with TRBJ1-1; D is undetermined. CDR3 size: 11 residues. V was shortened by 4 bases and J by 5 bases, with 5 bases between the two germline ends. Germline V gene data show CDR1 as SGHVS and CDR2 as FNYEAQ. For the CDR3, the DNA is TGTGCCAGCAGCTGGGCTACTGAAGCTTTCTTT. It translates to CASSWATEAFF.

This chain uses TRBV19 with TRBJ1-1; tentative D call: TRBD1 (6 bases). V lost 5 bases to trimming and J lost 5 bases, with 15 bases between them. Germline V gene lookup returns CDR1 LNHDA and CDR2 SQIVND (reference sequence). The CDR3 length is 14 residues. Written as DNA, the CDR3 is TGTGCCAGTAGTCCGAGACAGGTTTGGACTGAAGCTTTCTTT. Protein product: CASSPRQVWTEAFF.

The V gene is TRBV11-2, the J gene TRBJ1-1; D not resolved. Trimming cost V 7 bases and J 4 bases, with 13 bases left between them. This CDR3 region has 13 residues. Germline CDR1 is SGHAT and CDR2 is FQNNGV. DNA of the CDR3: TGTGCCAGCACCCCCCGGGTCAGCACTGAAGCTTTCTTT. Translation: CASTPRVSTEAFF.

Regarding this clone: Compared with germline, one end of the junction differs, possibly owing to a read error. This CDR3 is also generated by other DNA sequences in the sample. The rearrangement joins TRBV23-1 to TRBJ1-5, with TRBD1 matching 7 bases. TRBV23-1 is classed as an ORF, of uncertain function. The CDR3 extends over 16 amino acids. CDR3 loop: CASSQSEGGLDQPQHF. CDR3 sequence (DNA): TGCGCCAGCAGTCAATCGGAAGGGGGCTTGGATCAGCCTCAGCATTTT.

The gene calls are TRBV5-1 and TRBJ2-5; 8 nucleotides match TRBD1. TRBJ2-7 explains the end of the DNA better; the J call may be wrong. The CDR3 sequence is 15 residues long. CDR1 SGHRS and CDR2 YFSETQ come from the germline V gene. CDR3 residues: CASSWGTGPSYEQYF. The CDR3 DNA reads TGCGCCAGCAGCTGGGGGACAGGTCCGTCCTACGAGCAGTACTTC.

CDR3 loop: CASSGGADTEAFF. CDR3 sequence (DNA): TGCGCCAGCAGTGGGGGGGCGGACACTGAAGCTTTCTTT. The V gene is TRBV4-1, the J gene TRBJ1-1; the D gene is possibly TRBD1 (6 bases). CDR1 is MGHRA, CDR2 YSYEKL, per germline. The CDR3 sequence is 13 residues long. Trimming pared 6 bases from V and 3 bases from J, leaving 11 bases between.

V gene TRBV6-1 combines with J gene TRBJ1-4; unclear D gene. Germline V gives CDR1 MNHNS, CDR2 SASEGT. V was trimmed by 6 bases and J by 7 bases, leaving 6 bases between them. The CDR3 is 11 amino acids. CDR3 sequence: CASRGGEKLFF. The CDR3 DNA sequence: TGTGCCAGCAGGGGAGGTGAAAAACTGTTTTTT.

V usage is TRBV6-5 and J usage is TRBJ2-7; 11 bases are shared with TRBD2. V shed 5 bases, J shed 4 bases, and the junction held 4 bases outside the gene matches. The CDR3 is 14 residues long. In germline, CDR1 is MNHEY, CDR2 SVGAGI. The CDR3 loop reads CASSPSGGTYEQYF. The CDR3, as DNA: TGTGCCAGCAGTCCTAGCGGGGGGACTTACGAGCAGTACTTC.

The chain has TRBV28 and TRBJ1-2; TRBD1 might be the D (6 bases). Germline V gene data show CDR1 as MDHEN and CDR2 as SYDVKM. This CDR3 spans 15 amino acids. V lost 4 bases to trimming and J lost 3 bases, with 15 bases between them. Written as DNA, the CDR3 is TGTGCCAGCAGTTGGGGCAGGGGCGCGGACTATGGCTACACCTTC. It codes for CASSWGRGADYGYTF.

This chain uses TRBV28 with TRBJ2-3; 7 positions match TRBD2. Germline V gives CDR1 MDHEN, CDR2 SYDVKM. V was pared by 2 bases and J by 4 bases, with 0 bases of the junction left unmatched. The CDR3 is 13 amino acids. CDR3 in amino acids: CASSLAGADTQYF. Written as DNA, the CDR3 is TGTGCCAGCAGTTTAGCGGGAGCAGATACGCAGTATTTT.

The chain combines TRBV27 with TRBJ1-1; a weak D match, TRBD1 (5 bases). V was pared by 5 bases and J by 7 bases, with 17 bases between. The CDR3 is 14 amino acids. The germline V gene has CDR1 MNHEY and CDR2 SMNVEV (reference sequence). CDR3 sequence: CASSPGTERSEAFF. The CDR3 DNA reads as TGTGCCAGCAGTCCTGGGACCGAGCGGAGTGAAGCTTTCTTT.